Each of the 3 T cell receptor beta chains below was sequenced from the same sample in a study of CXCR3-negative and CXCR3-positive naive CD8 T cells. Study-wide findings and caveats: For CXCR3-positive naive cells, TRB CDR3s were more hydrophobic than those of CXCR3-negative naive cells.

Via 5' RACE with UMI labels, TRB cDNA libraries were prepared. TCRdb reprocessed the 5' RACE reads and reports one entry per CDR3 protein, with no DNA. The listing records about 150,000 distinct CDR3 sequences. No antigen has been assigned to these receptors. The sample was naive CXCR3+ CD8+ T cells from blood. Noted subset: CD45RO-CCR7+CD27+CD95- naive CD8+ T cells expressing CXCR3 (TNR3+). Receptor source: a human donor in good health. Some clones in this sample may be carry-over from other donors' samples.

The chain has TRBV28 and TRBJ2-7; the D call of TRBD2 rests on TCRdb alone, since no DNA is present to check it. Germline V lookup: CDR1 MDHEN, CDR2 SYDVKM. The CDR3 runs 15 residues. Here the CDR3 reads CASSPVAGGFYEQYF.

The chain combines TRBV9 with TRBJ2-7; the D call from TCRdb, TRBD1, cannot be confirmed without DNA. CDR3 length: 15 amino acids. Germline V gives CDR1 SGDLS, CDR2 YYNGEE. CDR3: CASSVADTGIYEQYF.

The chain is built from TRBV13 and TRBJ2-3. From germline, CDR1 is PRHDT and CDR2 FYEKMQ (reference sequence). The CDR3 extends over 15 amino acids. The CDR3 here is CASSLSGGRTDTQYF.